The 20 T cell receptor beta chains below come from one sample, sequenced in a study of a mutant IDH1 vaccine in newly diagnosed glioma. Antigens of these TCRs are unknown. Time point given: week 47, end of study. The vaccine gave 300 ug of a 20-mer mutant IDH1 peptide subcutaneously per dose. Assay: immunoSEQ multiplex PCR; the TCRdb copy retains only in-frame clones and omits some. The top ten clones hold around 5.3% of a sample with around 84,000 clones, roughly 77% of them seen once. Source: PBMCs, taken from a glioma patient whose treatment included an IDH1 peptide vaccine. The receptors stem from a man in his forties or fifties with glioma.

This chain's CDR3 is CASSPDREDTQYF. The CDR3 nucleotides read TGTGCCAGTAGTCCGGACAGGGAGGATACGCAGTATTTT. The J gene is TRBJ2-3, the V gene TRBV19, with 8 positions matching TRBD1. Trimming at V came to 5 bases and at J to 6 bases, leaving 4 bases not matched to a gene. The germline gives CDR1 LNHDA, CDR2 SQIVND (reference sequence). There are 13 residues in the CDR3. The full variable domain, rest sourced from reference TRBV19 and TRBJ2-3, is DGGITQSPKYLFRKEGQNVTLSCEQNLNHDAMYWYRQDPGQGLRLIYYSQIVNDFQKGDIAEGYSVSREKKESFPLTVTSAQKNPTAFYLCASSPDREDTQYFGPGTRLTVL.

The rearrangement links TRBV5-1 to TRBJ1-4, with D unresolved. Per the germline V gene, CDR1 is SGHRS and CDR2 is YFSETQ. The length of the CDR3 is 16 residues. The V end was cut by 4 bases, the J end by 3 bases, with 16 bases between. For the CDR3, the DNA is TGCGCCAGCAGCCTATCGACGAGTGCAGCTAATGAAAAACTGTTTTTT. This gives the protein CASSLSTSAANEKLFF. The whole variable domain, filled in from reference TRBV5-1 and TRBJ1-4, reads KAGVTQTPRYLIKTRGQQVTLSCSPISGHRSVSWYQQTPGQGLQFLFEYFSETQRNKGNFPGRFSGRQFSNSRSEMNVSTLELGDSALYLCASSLSTSAANEKLFFGSGTQLSVL.

V gene TRBV6-5 combines with J gene TRBJ1-1, with TRBD1 matching over 7 bases. With V trimmed by 5 bases and J by 1 base, 7 bases remained unmatched. This CDR3 has 15 residues. The germline V gene encodes CDR1 MNHEY and CDR2 SVGAGI. The CDR3 loop is CASSRTGWWNTEAFF. CDR3 coding DNA: TGTGCCAGCAGTAGGACAGGCTGGTGGAACACTGAAGCTTTCTTT.

V usage is TRBV13 and J usage is TRBJ2-1; weak D call: TRBD1 (7 bases). This CDR3 is 14 amino acids long. Germline values: CDR1 PRHDT, CDR2 FYEKMQ (reference sequence). The V and J ends lost 5 bases and 5 bases respectively, with 13 bases between them. CDR3 residues: CASSGGTADNEQFF. CDR3 nucleotide sequence: TGTGCCAGCAGCGGCGGGACAGCTGACAATGAGCAGTTCTTC.

The rearrangement uses TRBV5-4 and TRBJ2-1; D may correspond to TRBD1 or TRBD2 (5 bases each). V gave up 9 bases and J gave up 7 bases, with 20 bases separating them. This CDR3 is built from 14 residues. Looked up from germline, CDR1 is SGHNT and CDR2 is YYREEE (reference sequence). Here the CDR3 reads CATAEGQFKNEQFF. DNA of the CDR3: TGTGCCACAGCCGAGGGGCAGTTTAAGAATGAGCAGTTCTTC. Full variable domain (remainder filled in from reference TRBV5-4 and TRBJ2-1): ETGVTQSPTHLIKTRGQQVTLRCSSQSGHNTVSWYQQALGQGPQFIFQYYREEENGRGNFPPRFSGLQFPNYSSELNVNALELDDSALYLCATAEGQFKNEQFFGPGTRLTVL.

A single count supports this clone. V is TRBV7-2 and J is TRBJ2-7, with TRBD1 as a possible D gene (5 bases). CDR3 length equals 14 residues. V was shortened by 1 base and J by 0 bases, with 7 bases between the two germline ends. CDR1 SGHTA and CDR2 FQGNSA come from the germline V gene. This CDR3 is CASSLDDSSYEQYF. The CDR3 DNA follows: TGTGCCAGCAGCTTAGATGACAGCTCCTACGAGCAGTACTTC.

This clone was detected only a few times. J is TRBJ2-7 and V is TRBV9, with TRBD1 matching over 10 bases. Germline values: CDR1 SGDLS, CDR2 YYNGEE. CDR3 size: 23 residues. Trimming cost V 0 bases and J 2 bases; bases outside gene matches: 26. The CDR3 loop is CASSVEVPQPPSTRDRGPYEQYF. The CDR3 DNA reads as TGTGCCAGCAGCGTAGAAGTTCCACAGCCCCCTTCAACACGGGACAGGGGACCCTACGAGCAGTACTTC.

This clone was counted only a few times. The genes are TRBV19 and TRBJ1-2; D is unresolved. CDR1 and CDR2 from the germline V gene are LNHDA and SQIVND (reference sequence). Trimming cost V 5 bases and J 3 bases, with 10 bases left between them. CDR3 length: 13 amino acids. CDR3 loop: CASSPGQDYGYTF. CDR3 nucleotides: TGTGCCAGTAGTCCTGGGCAGGACTATGGCTACACCTTC.

This clone was seen a single time. This CDR3 is CASSQASWGAVSEKLFF. The CDR3 DNA is TGTGCCAGCAGCCAAGCTTCATGGGGGGCCGTAAGCGAAAAACTGTTTTTT. The rearrangement uses TRBV14 and TRBJ1-4; a weak D match, TRBD1 (6 bases). Germline V gene lookup returns CDR1 SGHDN and CDR2 FVKESK. The V and J ends lost 1 base and 8 bases respectively, with 20 bases between them. This CDR3 region has 17 residues.

In its sample, this clone was seen a few times. The J gene is TRBJ1-6, the V gene TRBV6-6; 11 bases are shared with TRBD1. J lost 6 bases, V lost 6 bases, and 4 bases had no gene match. The V gene's germline CDR1 is MNHNY and CDR2 SVGAGI (reference sequence). The CDR3 has 15 residues. This chain's CDR3 is CASSLGTGGNSPLHF. The CDR3, as DNA: TGTGCCAGCAGCCTGGGGACAGGGGGTAATTCACCCCTCCACTTT.

This CDR3 reads CASRRTVNEQFF. The CDR3 coding sequence is TGTGCCAGCCGTCGGACAGTTAATGAGCAGTTCTTC. This sequence joins TRBV25-1 and TRBJ2-1; D is perhaps TRBD1 (6 bases). Trimming removed 8 bases from V and 7 bases from J, with 12 bases in between. Germline CDR1 reads MGHDK; CDR2 reads SYGVNS. This CDR3 contains 12 residues.

J is TRBJ1-4 and V is TRBV7-2; tentative D call: TRBD1 (5 bases). The germline gives CDR1 SGHTA, CDR2 FQGNSA. This CDR3 spans 15 amino acids. Deletions cut 2 bases from V and 5 bases from J, with 12 bases between. In DNA form, the CDR3 reads TGTGCCAGCAGCTTAAACCCAGGGACGAATGAAAAACTGTTTTTT. It translates to CASSLNPGTNEKLFF.

J is TRBJ2-7 and V is TRBV4-1; a weak D match, TRBD1 (6 bases). V dropped 0 bases and J dropped 3 bases, with 12 bases sitting between them. Per the germline V gene, CDR1 is MGHRA and CDR2 is YSYEKL. The CDR3 consists of 15 residues. The CDR3: CASSQEGGQFYEQYF. The DNA of the CDR3 is TGCGCCAGCAGCCAAGAAGGGGGTCAGTTCTACGAGCAGTACTTC.

The chain combines TRBV6-1 with TRBJ1-3; no definite D call. The CDR3 spans 16 residues. Germline lookup yields CDR1 MNHNS and CDR2 SASEGT. V was clipped by 1 base and J by 0 bases, with 10 bases between them. CDR3: CASSEELALSGNTIYF. In nucleotides, the CDR3 is TGTGCCAGCAGTGAAGAGTTGGCACTCTCTGGAAACACCATATATTTT.

The CDR3 region is CASTQGPWTEAFF. CDR3 DNA sequence: TGTGCCAGCACTCAGGGGCCATGGACTGAAGCTTTCTTT. The chain is built from TRBV28 and TRBJ1-1; D is perhaps TRBD1 (6 bases). V was clipped by 7 bases and J by 5 bases, with 14 bases between them. CDR3 size: 13 residues. CDR1 and CDR2 from the germline V gene are MDHEN and SYDVKM.

This chain links TRBV7-2 with TRBJ1-5, with D unresolved. The V end was cut by 4 bases, the J end by 2 bases, with 15 bases between. The CDR3 spans 16 residues. The germline CDR1 and CDR2 sequences are SGHTA and FQGNSA. As DNA, the CDR3 is TGTGCCAGCAGCTCTAGGACCAATAGCCGCAATCAGCCCCAGCATTTT. It translates to CASSSRTNSRNQPQHF.

The chain is built from TRBV5-4 and TRBJ2-3; the D is unclear. CDR3 length: 14 amino acids. V was cut by 0 bases and J by 2 bases, with 7 bases left in between. CDR1 SGHNT and CDR2 YYREEE come from the germline V gene (reference sequence). CDR3 nucleotides: TGTGCCAGCAGCTTGGTGCGTGCCACAGATACGCAGTATTTT. Amino acids: CASSLVRATDTQYF.

As DNA, the CDR3 is TGTGCCAGCAGCTCGCCGGGACTAGCGGAACAAGAGACCCAGTACTTC. This gives the protein CASSSPGLAEQETQYF. The rearrangement links TRBV7-9 to TRBJ2-5; the match to TRBD2 covers 11 bases. Germline CDR1 is SEHNR and CDR2 is FQNEAQ (reference sequence). The CDR3 consists of 16 residues. Losses at the gene ends were 4 bases for V and 2 bases for J; bases not matched to a gene: 6.

This chain links TRBV5-4 with TRBJ2-2, with no clear D. Germline V gene sequence: CDR1 SGHNT, CDR2 YYREEE (reference sequence). The CDR3 loop spans 14 amino acids. V was shortened by 1 base and J by 4 bases, with 8 bases between the two germline ends. CDR3 coding DNA: TGTGCCAGCAGCTTGTACCGTCCCACCGGGGAGCTGTTTTTT. It yields the protein CASSLYRPTGELFF.

The chain couples TRBV5-1 to TRBJ2-5; D is uncertain. Trimming cost V 4 bases and J 2 bases, with 15 bases left between them. CDR1 and CDR2 (germline): SGHRS, YFSETQ. The CDR3 spans 15 residues. The CDR3 DNA is TGCGCCAGCAGCCCCAAGATCAGTCCTCAAGAGACCCAGTACTTC. It specifies CASSPKISPQETQYF.